The present TCR beta chain was sequenced within a study of T cell clonotyping in hematopoietic cell transplantation. Study-wide findings and caveats: Few recipient clonotypes overlapped donors; over 95% were de novo at given depth. After transplant, recipient diversity fell while pathologically expanded clonotypes grew through day 180.

Sequencing was performed with immunoSEQ multiplex PCR; in TCRdb, only in-frame clones are kept and a portion is missing. Here the sample spans 11,000 to 15,000 clones, 65% to 90% being singletons. Blood collection times were about day -28 and days 30, 100, 180 posttransplant. Per the germline V gene, CDR1 is MNHNS and CDR2 is SASEGT. With 6 bases removed from V and 4 bases from J, the gap between germline ends came to 12 bases. The CDR3 totals 13 residues. Comments on this clone: Its specificity is not known.

The sample in question was PBMCs, obtained 100 days after allogeneic stem cell transplant. This receptor was identified in a male patient aged 45-60 years who had an allogeneic stem cell transplant from an unrelated donor, so T cells may come from the graft donor. Some clones in this sample may be carry-over from other donors' samples. V usage is TRBV6-1 and J usage is TRBJ1-1, with a tentative D call TRBD1 (5 bases). CDR3 loop: CASRPRAPTEAFF. Written as DNA, the CDR3 is TGTGCCAGCAGACCCAGGGCTCCCACTGAAGCTTTCTTT.